This T cell receptor beta chain emerged from a study of identical twins. Each CDR3 protein is one row after TCRdb ran MiXCR on the 5' RACE reads. The sample lists around 960,000 distinct CDR3 sequences, 9% to 15% occurring once. This CDR3 comprises 19 residues. Germline CDR1 is SGHAT and CDR2 is FQNNGV. V lost 8 bases, J lost 2 bases, and 21 bases stayed unmatched. Another study also made use of these data, one on yellow fever vaccine responses in identical twins.

This clonotype was sampled from a woman under 30 in good health. Sequenced input: PBMCs. V usage is TRBV11-2 and J usage is TRBJ2-3; 8 bases are a match to TRBD2. Here the CDR3 reads CASHTFPRTVAGLTDTQYF. The CDR3 DNA reads as TGTGCCAGCCATACCTTCCCAAGAACCGTAGCGGGACTCACAGATACGCAGTATTTT.